The sequence of this T cell receptor (beta chain) was determined in a study of T cells in Graves' hyperthyroidism and ophthalmopathy. V shed 3 bases and J shed 9 bases, with 15 bases lying between them. CDR3 size: 14 residues. Newly diagnosed hyperthyroidism patients aged 18 to 65 years had disease lasting under 2 months. Those patients with uncontrolled infection, other autoimmune disease, pregnancy or lactation were excluded. Diagnoses were made from clinical symptoms, serum measures (thyroxine and TRAb), thyroid ultrasound and orbital computed tomography. Each 10 ml fresh peripheral blood draw supplied the PBMCs. The CDR3 regions of TCR beta were amplified from RNA transcripts. HTBI primers were the set used in a first-round RT-PCR of the TCR CDR3. Using its own MiXCR run on the multiplex PCR reads, TCRdb lists one record per CDR3 protein. Of roughly 660,000 distinct CDR3 sequences in the sample, 17% were seen once.

Sequenced material: blood. V gene TRBV12-3 or TRBV12-4 combines with J gene TRBJ2-1, with a tentative D call TRBD2 (6 bases). This TCR derives from a man aged 50 or older with Graves' hyperthyroidism. The DNA for the CDR3 is TGTGCCAGCAGTTTGAGTGGAGGGATCGGTGAGCAGTTCTTC. Encoded protein: CASSLSGGIGEQFF.